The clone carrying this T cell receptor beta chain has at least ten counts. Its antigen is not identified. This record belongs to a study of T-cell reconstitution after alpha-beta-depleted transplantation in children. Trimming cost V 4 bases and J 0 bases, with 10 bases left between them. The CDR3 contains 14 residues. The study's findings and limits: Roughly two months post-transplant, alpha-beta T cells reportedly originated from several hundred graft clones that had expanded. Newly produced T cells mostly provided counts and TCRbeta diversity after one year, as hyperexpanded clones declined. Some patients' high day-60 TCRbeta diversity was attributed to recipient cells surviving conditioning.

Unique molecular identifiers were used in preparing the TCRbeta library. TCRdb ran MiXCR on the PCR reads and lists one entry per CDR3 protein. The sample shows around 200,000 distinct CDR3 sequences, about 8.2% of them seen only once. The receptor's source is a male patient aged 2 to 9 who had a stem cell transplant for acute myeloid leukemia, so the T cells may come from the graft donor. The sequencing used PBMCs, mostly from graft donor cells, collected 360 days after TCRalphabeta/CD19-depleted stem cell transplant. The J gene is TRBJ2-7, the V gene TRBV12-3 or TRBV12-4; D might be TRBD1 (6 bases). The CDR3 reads CASSSTGSSYEQYF. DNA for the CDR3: TGTGCCAGCAGTTCAACAGGGAGCTCCTACGAGCAGTACTTC.